This is a list of T cell receptor beta chains from one sample in a study of Graves' ophthalmopathy and Graves' hyperthyroidism. One entry per CDR3 protein, called by TCRdb with MiXCR from the multiplex PCR reads. The sample shows approximately 1.2 million distinct CDR3 sequences, 35% to 45% of them seen only once. The sample comprised peripheral blood or thyroid tissue (not recorded which). These receptors came from an adult man with Graves' hyperthyroidism. CDR3s include the opening cysteine and the closing phenylalanine or tryptophan. Fields, in order: J gene, clone size, V gene, D gene, CDR3 DNA, CDR3 protein. A D gene is named only where the DNA matches it firmly. Expanded clones get a size class; other rows say once, few or many, or leave the size out.

>TRBJ1-5|-|TRBV10-3|-
TGTGCCATCAGTGAGTCGTACAGCAATCAGCCCCAGCATTTT
CAISESYSNQPQHF
>TRBJ2-7|few|TRBV19|-
TGTGCCACCGGACAGTTCAGCTCCTACGAGCAGTACTTC
CATGQFSSYEQYF
>TRBJ2-7|-|TRBV29-1|-
TGCAGCTTCAGGTCAGGGGGGGTTTTC
CSFRSGGVF
>TRBJ1-5|few|TRBV7-2|TRBD1
TGTGCCAGCAGCACAGGGGGCGCCGGCAATCAGCCCCAGCATTTT
CASSTGGAGNQPQHF
>TRBJ1-1|many|TRBV20-1|-
TGCAGTGCACCAGGAGCTGGGAACACTGAAGCTTTCTTT
CSAPGAGNTEAFF
>TRBJ1-5|-|TRBV20-1|TRBD1
TGCAGTGCCAAGGACAGGGGTTCTCAGCCCCAGCATTTT
CSAKDRGSQPQHF
>TRBJ2-7|-|TRBV5-1|TRBD1
TGCGCCAGCAGCGAACAGGGGTTCTACGAGCAGTACTTC
CASSEQGFYEQYF
>TRBJ2-7|many|TRBV7-9|-
TGTGCCAACAGCTTATCTAGCTCCGAGCAGTACTTC
CANSLSSSEQYF
>TRBJ2-5|-|TRBV7-9|-
TGTGCCAGCACCCAGACCGAAGTGACCCAGTACTTC
CASTQTEVTQYF
>TRBJ1-4|-|TRBV15|TRBD1
TGTGCCACCAGCCCCCGACCCGGGACAGGGGCCTTATATGAAAAACTGTTTTTT
CATSPRPGTGALYEKLFF
>TRBJ2-3|-|TRBV29-1|TRBD2
TGCAGCGTTATCGGAGCGGGGCACACAGATACGCAGTATTTT
CSVIGAGHTDTQYF
>TRBJ1-2|-|TRBV12-3/TRBV12-4|-
TGTGCCAGCAGCAGACAGATCTATGGCTACACCTTC
CASSRQIYGYTF
>TRBJ2-7|-|TRBV7-9|TRBD2
TGTGCCAGCGGACCACCGCCGGGACTAGCGGGATTCGGCGGCTACGAGCAGTACTTC
CASGPPPGLAGFGGYEQYF
>TRBJ1-1|-|TRBV20-1|-
TGCAGTGCTAGAGATCCGAGGGACATAGAGACTGAAGCTTTCTTT
CSARDPRDIETEAFF
>TRBJ1-1|-|TRBV5-1|-
TGCGCCAGCAGCTTGGGGCAGGGTGGGGACACTGAAGCTTTCTTT
CASSLGQGGDTEAFF
>TRBJ2-2|-|TRBV7-9|-
TGTGCCAGCAGGGGGAGTCTCACCGGGGAGCTGTTTTTT
CASRGSLTGELFF
>TRBJ1-1|few|TRBV29-1|-
TGCAGCAGCGCGGACAGAGCAGAAGCTTTCTTT
CSSADRAEAFF
>TRBJ1-1|-|TRBV7-2|TRBD1
TGTGCCAGCAGCCCCCGTGGGACAGGGACTAGAAACACTGAAGCTTTCTTT
CASSPRGTGTRNTEAFF
>TRBJ2-3|few|TRBV24-1|TRBD2
TGTGCCACCAGTGATACCGGGGGGTTGGATACGCAGTATTTT
CATSDTGGLDTQYF
>TRBJ1-3|many|TRBV9|TRBD1
TGTGCCAGCAGCGTATCTCCGGGACAGGGAACGGACACCATATATTTT
CASSVSPGQGTDTIYF
>TRBJ1-5|few|TRBV9|-
TGTGCCAGCAGCGTTGAAGTTGAGAGGGATCAGCCCCAGCATTTT
CASSVEVERDQPQHF
>TRBJ2-2|few|TRBV12-3/TRBV12-4|-
TGTGCCAGCGGCCGGGCAGGGCCCGGGGGGGAGCTGTTTTTT
CASGRAGPGGELFF
>TRBJ2-7|-|TRBV5-1|-
TGCGCCAGCAGCTTTCTGTTCCACTACGAGCAGTACTTC
CASSFLFHYEQYF
>TRBJ2-2|few|TRBV5-6|TRBD2
TGTGCCAGCAGCAAGGGACTAGCGGGAGGTCCCGGGGAGCTGTTTTTT
CASSKGLAGGPGELFF
>TRBJ1-5|-|TRBV15|-
TGTGCCACCAGCATGGGAACTAGCGGGGGGTCGGACGAGCATTTT
CATSMGTSGGSDEHF
>TRBJ2-7|many|TRBV7-9|-
TGTGCCAGCAGCCCTGGAAGAAGCGAGCAGTACTTC
CASSPGRSEQYF
>TRBJ2-5|few|TRBV4-3|TRBD2
TGCGCCAGCAGCCAACCCCTAGCGGAAGAGACCCAGTACTTC
CASSQPLAEETQYF
>TRBJ2-7|once|TRBV10-3|-
TGTGCCATCAGTGATATCGGGGAGCCCTACGAGCAGTACTTC
CAISDIGEPYEQYF
>TRBJ1-1|-|TRBV7-3|TRBD1
TGTGCCAGCAGCTTTACTCCAGGGACAGGGGGTAGGAACACTGAAGCTTTCTTT
CASSFTPGTGGRNTEAFF
>TRBJ2-2|-|TRBV24-1|-
TGTGCCACCAGTGAATACAGGACCGGGGAGCTGTTTTTT
CATSEYRTGELFF
>TRBJ1-1|many|TRBV29-1|-
TGCAGCGTTGAAAGTGGAGGACGTGGCACTGAAGCTTTCTTT
CSVESGGRGTEAFF
>TRBJ2-7|-|TRBV10-2|TRBD2
TGTGCCAGCAGTTACGCGGGGACTAGACACCTCTACGAGCAGTACTTC
CASSYAGTRHLYEQYF
>TRBJ1-5|-|TRBV10-3|-
TGTGCCATCAGTGAGTCCTCAGGGAATCAGCCCCAGCATTTT
CAISESSGNQPQHF
>TRBJ2-2|-|TRBV7-9|TRBD2
TGTGCCAGCGGTAACCGCTTGTTAGCGGGGGGGCGTACCGGGGAGCTGTTTTTT
CASGNRLLAGGRTGELFF
>TRBJ1-2|once|TRBV7-8|-
TGTGCCAGCAGCCAACTCGGGAACTATGGCTACACCTTC
CASSQLGNYGYTF
>TRBJ1-5|many|TRBV20-1|TRBD1
TGCAGTGCTCCCCGGGGACAGGGGGATCAGCCCCAGCATTTT
CSAPRGQGDQPQHF
>TRBJ2-7|-|TRBV4-1|-
TGCGCCAGCAGCCAAGAGAAGGGGCGATTTCCCTACGAGCAGTACTTC
CASSQEKGRFPYEQYF
>TRBJ2-5|few|TRBV20-1|-
TGCAGTGCTAGAGTTCGGGGGCGCAGGGAGACCCAGTACTTC
CSARVRGRRETQYF
>TRBJ2-2|-|TRBV10-3|TRBD2
TGTGCCATCAACCGGGGGGATTCCGGGGAGCTGTTTTTT
CAINRGDSGELFF
>TRBJ1-1|-|TRBV6-6|-
TGTGCCAGCAGTTACGGGGAACTAACCACCCACACTGAAGCTTTCTTT
CASSYGELTTHTEAFF
>TRBJ2-7|many|TRBV29-1|-
TGCAGCGTTCTCGGGAGCGAGCAGTACTTC
CSVLGSEQYF